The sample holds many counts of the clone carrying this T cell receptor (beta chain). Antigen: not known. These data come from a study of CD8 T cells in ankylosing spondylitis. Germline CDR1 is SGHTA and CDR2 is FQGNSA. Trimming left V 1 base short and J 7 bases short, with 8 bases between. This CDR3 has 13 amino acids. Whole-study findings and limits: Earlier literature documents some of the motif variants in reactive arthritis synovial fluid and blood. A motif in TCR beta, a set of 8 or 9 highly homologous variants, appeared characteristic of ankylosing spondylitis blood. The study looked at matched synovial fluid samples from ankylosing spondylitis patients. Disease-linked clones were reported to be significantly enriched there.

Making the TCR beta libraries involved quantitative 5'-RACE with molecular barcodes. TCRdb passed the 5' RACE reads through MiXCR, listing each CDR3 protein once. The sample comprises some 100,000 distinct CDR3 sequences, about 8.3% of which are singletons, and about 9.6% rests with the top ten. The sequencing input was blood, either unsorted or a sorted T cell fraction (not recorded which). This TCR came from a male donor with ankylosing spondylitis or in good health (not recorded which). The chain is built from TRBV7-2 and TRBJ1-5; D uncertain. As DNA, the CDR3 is TGTGCCAGCAGCTTAGGGCAGGCCCAGCCCCAGCATTTT. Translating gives CASSLGQAQPQHF.